Following are 15 T cell receptor beta chains from one sample sequenced in a study of identical twins. TCRdb ran MiXCR on the 5' RACE reads and lists one entry per CDR3 protein. There are roughly 1.6 million distinct CDR3 sequences in the sample; about 32% occur only once, and around 0.3% lies in the top ten. Specimen: cord blood. The receptor source for this set is a newborn girl in good health.

The chain links TRBV5-1 to TRBJ2-3; no clear D. Trimming took 4 bases from V and 5 from J, leaving 11 bases between them. The germline V gene has CDR1 SGHRS and CDR2 YFSETQ. This CDR3 spans 13 amino acids. The CDR3 DNA reads as TGCGCCAGCAGCCGGTTATCCATAGATACGCAGTATTTT. Protein: CASSRLSIDTQYF. The variable domain in full, completed from reference TRBV5-1 and TRBJ2-3, reads KAGVTQTPRYLIKTRGQQVTLSCSPISGHRSVSWYQQTPGQGLQFLFEYFSETQRNKGNFPGRFSGRQFSNSRSEMNVSTLELGDSALYLCASSRLSIDTQYFGPGTRLTVL.

This rearrangement joins TRBV4-1 to TRBJ1-2; no firm D call. The CDR3 sequence is 16 residues long. Trimming pared 3 bases from V and 2 bases from J, leaving 16 bases between. Germline CDR1 reads MGHRA; CDR2 reads YSYEKL. CDR3: CASSQSASTVNYGYTF. CDR3 sequence (DNA): TGCGCCAGCAGCCAGTCCGCCTCTACAGTGAACTATGGCTACACCTTC.

The chain employs TRBV7-2 and TRBJ2-3, with TRBD2 matching over 14 bases. The CDR3 has 16 amino acids. V was pared by 0 bases and J by 9 bases, with 5 bases of the junction left unmatched. CDR1 and CDR2 from the germline V gene are SGHTA and FQGNSA. CDR3 bases: TGTGCCAGCAGCTTAGCGCCGACTAGCGGGGGGGCGACGCAGTATTTT. Amino acid sequence: CASSLAPTSGGATQYF.

This clonotype turned up a few times. This chain uses TRBV20-1 with TRBJ2-3; 11 positions match TRBD2. Looked up from germline, CDR1 is DFQATT and CDR2 is SNEGSKA (reference sequence). This CDR3 comprises 13 residues. V dropped 8 bases and J dropped 3; count of bases not matched to a gene: 4. The CDR3 region is CSSRLAGTDTQYF. The CDR3 region has the DNA TGCAGTTCACGACTAGCGGGAACAGATACGCAGTATTTT.

This clonotype turned up a few times. The chain employs TRBV7-2 and TRBJ2-2; no definite D call. Trimming took 2 bases from V and 5 from J, leaving 9 bases between them. The germline gives CDR1 SGHTA, CDR2 FQGNSA. The CDR3 runs to 14 residues. The CDR3 nucleotides are TGTGCCAGCAGCTTAATCGGAGTGACCGGGGAGCTGTTTTTT. Its protein product is CASSLIGVTGELFF.

This rearrangement joins TRBV7-9 to TRBJ2-3; D remains ambiguous. There are 14 residues in the CDR3. Per germline, CDR1 SEHNR and CDR2 FQNEAQ (reference sequence). V was shortened by 0 bases and J by 4 bases, with 8 bases between the two germline ends. The CDR3, as DNA: TGTGCCAGCAGCTTAGCTAAACGGCCAGATACGCAGTATTTT. Translation: CASSLAKRPDTQYF.

This clonotype occurred a few times. The gene calls are TRBV20-1 and TRBJ2-1; 9 bases align to TRBD2. The V gene's germline CDR1 is DFQATT and CDR2 SNEGSKA (reference sequence). V was pared by 0 bases and J by 6 bases, with 3 bases of the junction left unmatched. The CDR3 has 14 amino acids. In DNA form, the CDR3 reads TGCAGTGCTAGAGATCCGACTAGCGGCAATGAGCAGTTCTTC. It is translated as CSARDPTSGNEQFF.

In its sample, this clonotype was seen many times. The V call is TRBV12-5, the J call TRBJ2-7; D is unclear. Germline V lookup: CDR1 LGHNT, CDR2 FRNRAP. This CDR3 spans 12 amino acids. V was cut by 1 base and J by 4 bases, with 5 bases left in between. CDR3 DNA sequence: TGTGCTAGTGGTTTGGACCCTTACGAGCAGTACTTC. Encoded protein: CASGLDPYEQYF.

In its sample, this clonotype was seen a few times. The chain is built from TRBV20-1 and TRBJ2-1; a possible D gene is TRBD2 (6 bases). The V gene lost 2 bases and the J gene lost 10 bases, with 6 bases spanning the gap. The CDR3 has 10 amino acids. Germline CDR1 is DFQATT and CDR2 is SNEGSKA (reference sequence). CDR3 sequence: CSARREEQFF. The CDR3 nucleotides read TGCAGTGCTAGACGGGAGGAGCAGTTCTTC.

This clonotype came up a few times. The chain links TRBV5-1 to TRBJ2-5; 7 nucleotides align to TRBD1. V lost 0 bases, J lost 1 base, and 3 bases stayed unmatched. Germline CDR1 SGHRS, CDR2 YFSETQ. The CDR3 consists of 15 residues. CDR3 loop: CASSLEGGVQETQYF. The DNA of the CDR3 is TGCGCCAGCAGCTTGGAAGGGGGCGTCCAAGAGACCCAGTACTTC.

This chain uses TRBV29-1 with TRBJ2-3; D possibly corresponds to TRBD1 (5 bases). The CDR3 runs 15 residues. Trimming removed 3 bases at V and 0 bases at J, with 13 bases between. Germline loops: CDR1 SQVTM, CDR2 ANQGSEA. The CDR3 bases are TGCAGCGTTGACAGACAGTGCCCTAGCACAGATACGCAGTATTTT. Translation gives CSVDRQCPSTDTQYF.

This clonotype was seen only a few times. The chain is built from TRBV2 and TRBJ2-1; TRBD2 aligns across 11 bases. Germline assignment: CDR1 SNHLY and CDR2 FYNNEI. Trimming at V came to 6 bases and at J to 5 bases, leaving 15 bases not matched to a gene. The CDR3 is 18 residues long. The CDR3 sequence is CASSRSGGAVLQNNEQFF. The CDR3 nucleotides are TGTGCCAGCAGCCGTAGCGGGGGGGCCGTTCTTCAAAACAATGAGCAGTTCTTC.

This clonotype was observed a few times. V is TRBV25-1 and J is TRBJ2-4; perhaps D is TRBD1 or TRBD2 (5 bases each). Near its end, the DNA agrees better with TRBJ2-7, so the J call may be wrong. The CDR3 sequence is 14 residues long. CDR1 MGHDK and CDR2 SYGVNS come from the germline V gene. CDR3 coding DNA: TGTGCCAGCAGTGAAAACCGGGACGGCTACGAGCAGTACTTC. Protein sequence: CASSENRDGYEQYF.

This rearrangement joins TRBV9 to TRBJ2-1; 10 positions agree with TRBD2. The J call could be wrong; TRBJ2-7 is a better fit for the DNA end. Germline V lookup: CDR1 SGDLS, CDR2 YYNGEE. The CDR3 runs 17 residues. The CDR3 sequence is CASSAWTSGSSYNEQYF. DNA of the CDR3: TGTGCCAGCAGCGCCTGGACTAGCGGCAGCTCCTACAATGAGCAGTACTTC.

This clonotype showed up just a few times. The chain carries TRBV27 and TRBJ2-3; possible D gene TRBD1, 5 bases. Looked up from germline, CDR1 is MNHEY and CDR2 is SMNVEV (reference sequence). CDR3 length: 14 amino acids. V dropped 4 bases and J dropped 4 bases, with 12 bases sitting between them. The CDR3 spells CASSSSTASDTQYF. CDR3 nucleotides: TGTGCCAGCAGTTCCTCGACAGCCTCAGATACGCAGTATTTT.